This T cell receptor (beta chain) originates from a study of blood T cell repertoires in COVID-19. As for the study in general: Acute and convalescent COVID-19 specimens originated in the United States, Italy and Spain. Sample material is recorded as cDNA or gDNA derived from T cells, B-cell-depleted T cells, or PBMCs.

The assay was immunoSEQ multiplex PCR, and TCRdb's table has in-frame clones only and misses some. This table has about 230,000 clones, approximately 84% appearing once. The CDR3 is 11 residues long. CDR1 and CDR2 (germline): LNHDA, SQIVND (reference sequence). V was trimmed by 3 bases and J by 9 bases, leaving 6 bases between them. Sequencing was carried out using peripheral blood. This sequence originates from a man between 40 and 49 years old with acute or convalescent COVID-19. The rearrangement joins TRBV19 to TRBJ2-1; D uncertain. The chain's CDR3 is CASSILGEQFF. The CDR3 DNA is TGTGCCAGTAGTATTCTAGGTGAGCAGTTCTTC.